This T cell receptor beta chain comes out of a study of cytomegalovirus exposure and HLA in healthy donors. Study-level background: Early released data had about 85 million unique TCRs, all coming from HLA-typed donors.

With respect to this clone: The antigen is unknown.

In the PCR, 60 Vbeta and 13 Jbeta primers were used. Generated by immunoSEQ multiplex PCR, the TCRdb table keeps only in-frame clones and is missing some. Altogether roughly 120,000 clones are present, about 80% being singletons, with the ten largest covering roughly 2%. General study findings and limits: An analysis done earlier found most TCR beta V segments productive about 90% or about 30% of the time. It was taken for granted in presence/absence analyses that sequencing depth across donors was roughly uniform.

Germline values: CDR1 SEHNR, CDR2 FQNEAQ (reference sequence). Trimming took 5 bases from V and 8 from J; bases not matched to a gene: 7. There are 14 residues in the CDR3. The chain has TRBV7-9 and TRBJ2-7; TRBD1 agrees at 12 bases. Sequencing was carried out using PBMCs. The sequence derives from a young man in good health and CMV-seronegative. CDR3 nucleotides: TGTGCCAGCAGCCCGGGACAGGGGGCTGGTAAGCAGTACTTC. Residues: CASSPGQGAGKQYF.